This TCR beta chain is from a study of regulatory T cells in long-lasting Graves disease. Notes on the study in general: More public clonotypes were shared by persistent patients (2,741) than by new patients (approximately 1,000).

J gave up 1 base and V 0 bases, and 9 bases lay outside the gene matches. This CDR3 has 17 amino acids. Looked up from germline, CDR1 is SGHNT and CDR2 is YYREEE (reference sequence). Regarding time point: newly diagnosed GD, antithyroid drugs for less than 3 months. Scientists built the TCR library using RNA that was extracted from PBMCs. On this clonotype itself: Its antigen is not identified.

Library construction for TCR beta used iRepertoire HTBI primers and Arm-PCR of CDR3 regions. MiXCR, applied by TCRdb to the multiplex PCR reads, yields one record per CDR3 protein. The repertoire holds 420,000 or so distinct CDR3 sequences, about 17% seen once, with about 23% in the top ten. These data were also reused for a study on T cells in Graves' hyperthyroidism and ophthalmopathy.

The chain links TRBV5-4 to TRBJ2-5; 7 bases are shared with TRBD2. Sequenced material: peripheral blood mononuclear cells (PBMCs), taken at new diagnosis, from a patient treated with antithyroid drugs. The sequence came from a woman aged 18-29 years with Graves disease. CDR3 sequence: CASSLGGGLGVQETQYF. The CDR3 bases are TGTGCCAGCAGCTTGGGCGGGGGTCTAGGAGTCCAAGAGACCCAGTACTTC. Based on the CDR3 plus reference TRBV5-4 and TRBJ2-5, the full variable domain is ETGVTQSPTHLIKTRGQQVTLRCSSQSGHNTVSWYQQALGQGPQFIFQYYREEENGRGNFPPRFSGLQFPNYSSELNVNALELDDSALYLCASSLGGGLGVQETQYFGPGTRLLVL.